These T cell receptor beta chains were read from a single sample in a study of blood T cell repertoires in COVID-19. Generated by immunoSEQ multiplex PCR, the TCRdb table keeps only in-frame clones and is missing some. This table holds approximately 240,000 clones, roughly 80% found once. Sequenced: PBMCs or T cells enriched from blood (not recorded which). All receptors come from a woman aged 40 to 50 with acute COVID-19. CDR3s include the opening cysteine and the closing phenylalanine or tryptophan. The D gene is left open where the match is weak. The size field is filled for only some rows; it gives once, few, many or a size class.

D gene,CDR3 length,J gene,clone size,V gene,CDR3 DNA,CDR3 protein
TRBD1,16,TRBJ1-1,-,TRBV27,TGTGCCAGCGCGAATTATTACAGGGGAGGTTGGACTGAAGCTTTCTTT,CASANYYRGGWTEAFF
TRBD1,16,TRBJ1-6,-,TRBV3-1/TRBV3-2,TGTGCCAGCAGCCAATCCGCCGGGACAGTTACTTCACCCCTCCACTTT,CASSQSAGTVTSPLHF
TRBD2,17,TRBJ2-5,-,TRBV14,TGTGCCAGCAGCCAAGAAGGGGGACTAGCGGGGGTCGGGACCCAGTACTTC,CASSQEGGLAGVGTQYF
TRBD1,16,TRBJ2-1,-,TRBV5-6,TGTGCCAGCAGCCCTATCCCGGGACAGCAGAACAATGAGCAGTTCTTC,CASSPIPGQQNNEQFF
-,15,TRBJ2-3,-,TRBV18,TGTGCCAGCTCACTAAGCCCTAGTGGGACAGATACGCAGTATTTT,CASSLSPSGTDTQYF
-,13,TRBJ2-1,-,TRBV11-2,TGTGCCAGCAGCTCCCACGGGGGTAATGAGCAGTTCTTC,CASSSHGGNEQFF
-,14,TRBJ1-1,-,TRBV7-2,TGTGCCAGCAGCTTAGCGCGACAGTTTGATGAAGCTTTCTTT,CASSLARQFDEAFF
TRBD2,15,TRBJ2-3,-,TRBV2,TGTGCCAGCAGGGGCCGCGGGAGAGCCACAGATACGCAGTATTTT,CASRGRGRATDTQYF
-,16,TRBJ2-6,-,TRBV6-2/TRBV6-3,TGTGCCAGCAGTTACCGGGAGCCCTCTGGGGCCAACGTCCTGACTTTC,CASSYREPSGANVLTF
TRBD2,15,TRBJ2-5,once,TRBV4-1,TGCGCCAGCAGCCAAGTTGCGGGAGCCCAAGAGACCCAGTACTTC,CASSQVAGAQETQYF
-,13,TRBJ1-1,few,TRBV28,TGTGCCAGCAGTCTTCCAGGGGTCACTGAAGCTTTCTTT,CASSLPGVTEAFF
-,14,TRBJ2-1,-,TRBV7-2,TGTGCCAGCAGCGACTCAACTACTGGAGCGGAGCGGTTCTTC,CASSDSTTGAERFF
-,14,TRBJ2-1,-,TRBV7-2,TGTGCCAGCAGCTCGCCTGGACAACACAATGAGCAGTTCTTC,CASSSPGQHNEQFF
-,16,TRBJ1-3,-,TRBV11-2,TGTGCCAGCAGCTTTCTGGGGGGGGGCTCTGGAAACACCATATATTTT,CASSFLGGGSGNTIYF
-,14,TRBJ1-5,once,TRBV7-3,TGTGCCAGCAGCTTGCAGGGAAGAAGCCAGCCCCAGCATTTT,CASSLQGRSQPQHF
TRBD1,19,TRBJ2-3,-,TRBV7-8,TGTGCCAGCAGCTTAGCCAGACCGTGGGGCAGGGGGCATCAAGATACGCAGTATTTT,CASSLARPWGRGHQDTQYF
TRBD2,15,TRBJ2-7,-,TRBV5-1,TGCGCCAGCAGCGAAAATAGCGGGAGGATCGACGAGCAGTACTTC,CASSENSGRIDEQYF
TRBD1,13,TRBJ1-5,few,TRBV6-5,TGTGCCAGCACTTACAGGGGGGGGTATCCCCAGCATTTT,CASTYRGGYPQHF
TRBD2,15,TRBJ2-2,-,TRBV5-6,TGTGCCAGCAGCTCTAGCGGGCCTGGCACCGGGGAGCTGTTTTTT,CASSSSGPGTGELFF
-,14,TRBJ2-3,-,TRBV24-1,TGTGCCACCAGTGATCGACAGGAATTAGATACGCAGTATTTT,CATSDRQELDTQYF
-,12,TRBJ1-1,-,TRBV25-1,TGTGCCAGCAGGGGGAGTGGAGGTGAAGCTTTCTTT,CASRGSGGEAFF
TRBD1,17,TRBJ2-2,few,TRBV19,TGTGCCAGTAGTACCCTAAGACAGGGGGAAAAAACCGGGGAGCTGTTTTTT,CASSTLRQGEKTGELFF
-,13,TRBJ1-1,few,TRBV5-6,TGTGCCAGCAGCTTGACAGGGAGGGAAAAAGCTTTCTTT,CASSLTGREKAFF
TRBD1,16,TRBJ1-5,few,TRBV5-5,TGTGCCAGCAGCTTGGAGGGACAGGGACCAAATCAGCCCCAGCATTTT,CASSLEGQGPNQPQHF
TRBD1,14,TRBJ1-3,-,TRBV7-9,TGTGCCAGCAGCTCACCGGACAGGGGAAACACCATATATTTT,CASSSPDRGNTIYF
TRBD2,16,TRBJ2-1,once,TRBV5-4,TGTGCCAGCAGCTTACGACTAGCGGCCACCTACAATGAGCAGTTCTTC,CASSLRLAATYNEQFF